The 12 T cell receptor beta chains below all came from one sample that was sequenced in a study of T cell changes during pregnancy in multiple sclerosis (dated by TCRdb to between 2018 and 2021). Receptor amplification or capture employed the immunoSEQ multiplex PCR assay. In its TCRdb copy, this immuneACCESS table keeps in-frame sequences only and misses some clones. Where compared with another copy, unresolved V genes explain less than half of these, and the others have no known cause. The sample data list roughly 52,000 clones, and 85% to 95% of these were observed just once. Around 0.25% of the sample goes to the ten largest clones. The specimen was CD4+ T cells from peripheral blood mononuclear cells, collected in the third trimester of pregnancy. The receptor set was obtained from a female donor with multiple sclerosis, enrolled in a pregnancy study.

The chain links TRBV28 to TRBJ2-7, with 9 positions matching TRBD1. Per the germline V gene, CDR1 is MDHEN and CDR2 is SYDVKM. V was pared by 7 bases and J by 1 base, with 14 bases of the junction left unmatched. The length of the CDR3 is 17 residues. CDR3 sequence: CASKAPRLGTGSYEQYF. CDR3 bases: TGTGCCAGCAAAGCGCCCCGGCTCGGGACAGGGTCCTACGAGCAGTACTTC.

Here the CDR3 DNA reads TGTGCCAGCAGCTTAGCAGAAGGGAGGAACGAGCAGTACTTC. Translation gives CASSLAEGRNEQYF. The J gene is TRBJ2-7, the V gene TRBV7-9; the D gene is possibly TRBD2 (6 bases). The V gene's germline CDR1 is SEHNR and CDR2 FQNEAQ (reference sequence). The CDR3 is 14 residues long. Trimming cost V 0 bases and J 5 bases, with 11 bases left between them. The whole variable domain, remainder taken from reference TRBV7-9 and TRBJ2-7, is DTGVSQNPRHKITKRGQNVTFRCDPISEHNRLYWYRQTLGQGPEFLTYFQNEAQLEKSRLLSDRFSAERPKGSFSTLEIQRTEQGDSAMYLCASSLAEGRNEQYFGPGTRLTVT.

The V gene is TRBV5-1, the J gene TRBJ2-7; 7 positions agree with TRBD2. CDR3 length: 14 residues. V gave up 4 bases and J gave up 5 bases; unmatched junction bases: 9. The germline gives CDR1 SGHRS, CDR2 YFSETQ. The CDR3 sequence: CASSLGLGRDEQYF. CDR3 nucleotides: TGCGCCAGCAGCCTCGGACTAGGGCGGGACGAGCAGTACTTC.

The chain combines TRBV27 with TRBJ2-7; 10 bases agree with TRBD1. The CDR3 is made up of 14 amino acids. Germline CDR1 and CDR2: MNHEY and SMNVEV (reference sequence). The ends lost 5 bases at V and 4 bases at J; junction bases unmatched: 5. CDR3 protein: CASSRDRGLYEQYF. Here the CDR3 DNA reads TGTGCCAGCAGTCGCGACAGGGGGCTTTACGAGCAGTACTTC.

This chain links TRBV5-1 with TRBJ1-5, with 7 nucleotides matching TRBD1. CDR1 is SGHRS and CDR2 is YFSETQ in the germline V gene. The CDR3 has 15 amino acids. V shed 0 bases and J 4 bases; nucleotides not matched to a gene: 4. The CDR3 reads CASSLGGQMNQPQHF. The CDR3 DNA sequence: TGCGCCAGCAGCTTGGGGGGACAGATGAATCAGCCCCAGCATTTT.

The J gene is TRBJ1-5, the V gene TRBV4-1; D possibly corresponds to TRBD1 (6 bases). Germline-derived CDR1 and CDR2 are MGHRA and YSYEKL. V shed 1 base and J shed 3 bases, with 16 bases lying between them. The length of the CDR3 is 17 residues. In DNA, the CDR3 is TGCGCCAGCAGCCAAGGGGTCCAGGGGCGTTACAATCAGCCCCAGCATTTT. Its protein product is CASSQGVQGRYNQPQHF.

The chain joins TRBV18 to TRBJ1-4; D perhaps matches TRBD1 (5 bases). The CDR3 runs to 16 residues. CDR1 is KGHSH, CDR2 LQKENI, per germline. The ends were cut back, 3 bases at V and 4 bases at J, with 15 bases in the middle. The CDR3 sequence: CASSPSILTDNEKLFF. DNA of the CDR3: TGTGCCAGCTCACCTTCCATTTTGACAGATAATGAAAAACTGTTTTTT.

V is TRBV19 and J is TRBJ2-7; TRBD1 matches at 9 bases. Germline V gives CDR1 LNHDA, CDR2 SQIVND (reference sequence). The CDR3 loop spans 13 amino acids. The J segment lost 6 bases and the V segment lost 6 bases, leaving 6 bases of the junction unmatched. The CDR3 protein is CASSTTGGGEQYF. In DNA form, the CDR3 reads TGTGCCAGTAGCACCACAGGGGGCGGCGAGCAGTACTTC.

The gene calls are TRBV5-1 and TRBJ2-5; TRBD2 matches 11 bases. The CDR3 has 15 amino acids. CDR1 is SGHRS and CDR2 is YFSETQ in the germline V gene. J gave up 2 bases and V 3 bases, and 3 bases lay outside the gene matches. The CDR3 loop reads CASSSLAGGQETQYF. The CDR3 bases are TGCGCCAGCAGCTCGCTAGCGGGAGGACAAGAGACCCAGTACTTC.

The chain joins TRBV5-1 to TRBJ1-5; 10 bases map to TRBD1. Germline V CDR1 and CDR2: SGHRS, YFSETQ. V lost 6 bases, J lost 7 bases, and 7 bases stayed unmatched. The CDR3 extends over 14 amino acids. The chain's CDR3 is CASMGTGAGQPQHF. CDR3 bases: TGCGCCAGCATGGGGACAGGGGCTGGGCAGCCCCAGCATTTT.

This rearrangement joins TRBV9 to TRBJ2-3, with TRBD2 identical over 9 bases. This CDR3 is built from 17 residues. Per the germline V gene, CDR1 is SGDLS and CDR2 is YYNGEE. Trimming at V came to 0 bases and at J to 4 bases, leaving 9 bases not matched to a gene. CDR3 region: CASSVGGAGGPADTQYF. In DNA, the CDR3 is TGTGCCAGCAGCGTAGGGGGGGCGGGAGGGCCGGCAGATACGCAGTATTTT.

This rearrangement joins TRBV19 to TRBJ2-5; D is perhaps TRBD2 (6 bases). Trimming cost V 2 bases and J 2 bases, with 15 bases left between them. Per germline, CDR1 LNHDA and CDR2 SQIVND (reference sequence). The CDR3 consists of 16 residues. The CDR3 sequence: CASSIFGRGGQETQYF. Here the CDR3 DNA reads TGTGCCAGTAGTATATTCGGTCGGGGAGGACAAGAGACCCAGTACTTC.